This T cell receptor (beta chain) was recovered during a study of blood T cell repertoires in COVID-19 (dated by TCRdb to about 2020). For the study in its entirety: Collaborator samples came from the United States, Italy and Spain and covered acute and convalescent phases of COVID-19. HLA class I and class II types, where available, came from metadata supplied by the sample provider rather than from assay-based typing. The material from the prospective study consisted of cDNA or gDNA derived from T cells, B-cell-depleted T cells, or PBMCs. A freely available public database, intended as a resource for researchers studying the immune response to SARS-CoV-2, is where the repertoires were released. Nearly every sample came with metadata listing a de-identified subject ID, COVID-19 status, age in years and sex. Samples were obtained from the ongoing ImmuneRACE study (first 160 participants) and from roughly 1,300 subjects provided by 6 global collaborators. The dataset comprised deeply sampled blood TCRbeta repertoires from subjects exposed to, actively infected with, or recovered from COVID-19.

Ends trimmed: V by 1 base, J by 15 bases; bases unmatched to a gene: 9. CDR1 and CDR2 were assigned from the germline V gene as MNHNS and SASEGT. The CDR3 runs 13 residues from the cysteine to the phenylalanine. Of all the DNA, just the CDR3 is kept, 39 bases in frame from base 1. Whole blood was collected in K2EDTA tubes by collaborating institutions according to the institutions' own protocols. Collaborator samples were shipped for TCRbeta analysis as frozen whole blood, isolated PBMCs, or DNA extracted from either sample type. Summary of the overall study and its limitations: How much clinical and demographic metadata was included differed by source and by participant, and the metadata was provided uncurated.

Comment on this clone: It has no known antigen specificity. Base qualities are not recorded, but no much larger clone differs from it by a single base.

TCRbeta CDR3 regions were amplified from genomic DNA by means of the immunoSEQ Assay, a bias-controlled multiplex PCR. The original pipeline was this. Nucleated cell counts per sample were estimated from amplification of reference gene primers within the assay. Sequence reads were collapsed and filtered to measure the absolute abundance of every unique TCRbeta CDR3 rearrangement. For each sample, productive Simpson clonality was calculated by taking the square root of Simpson's diversity index across productive rearrangements. Drawn from immuneACCESS, this table holds only the in-frame rearrangements with V and J called that TCRdb kept. Clones are partly lost; checked studies trace under half to an unresolved V gene and leave the rest unexplained. V and J calls and clone size come straight from that table; D and trimming were deduced from the DNA. Recorded for this sample are 130,000 or so clones; 88% of them occurred a single time. In total, the top ten clones hold 6.5% to 9% of the sample.

The receptor was derived from a man over 45 with acute or convalescent COVID-19. Input material: peripheral blood. The sequence is built from TRBV6-1 and TRBJ2-1; TRBD2 aligns with 7 central bases. The sequenced DNA: TGTGCCAGCAGTGAAGAGGGCAGCGGGACTCGGTTCTTC. This codes for CASSEEGSGTRFF.